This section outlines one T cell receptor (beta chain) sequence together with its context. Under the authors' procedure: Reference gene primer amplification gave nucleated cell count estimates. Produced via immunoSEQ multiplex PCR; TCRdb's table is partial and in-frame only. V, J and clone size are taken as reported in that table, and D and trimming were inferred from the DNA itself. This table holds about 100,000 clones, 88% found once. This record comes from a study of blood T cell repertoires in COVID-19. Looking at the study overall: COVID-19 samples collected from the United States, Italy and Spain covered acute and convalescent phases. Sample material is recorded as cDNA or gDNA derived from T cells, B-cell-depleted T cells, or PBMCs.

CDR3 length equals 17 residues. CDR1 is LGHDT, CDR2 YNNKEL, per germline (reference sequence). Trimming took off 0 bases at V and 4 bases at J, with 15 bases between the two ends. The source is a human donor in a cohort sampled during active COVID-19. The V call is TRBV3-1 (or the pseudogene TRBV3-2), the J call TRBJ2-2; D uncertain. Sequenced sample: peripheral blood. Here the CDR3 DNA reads TGTGCCAGCAGCCAAGATCTAGGAAACACCTTCACCGGGGAGCTGTTTTTT. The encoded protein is CASSQDLGNTFTGELFF.